The clone carrying this T cell receptor (beta chain) was found a few times. The data were obtained in a study of cytomegalovirus exposure and HLA in healthy donors. PCR amplification relied on 60 Vbeta primers (plus 13 Jbeta primers). Repertoires were generated with immunoSEQ multiplex PCR, while TCRdb's copy carries only in-frame clones and drops some. Here the sample spans around 100,000 clones, around 66% being singletons. From germline, CDR1 is SGHTS and CDR2 YDEGEE. V lost 0 bases and J 7 bases, leaving 14 bases between the germline ends. The CDR3 loop spans 15 amino acids. This TCR came from a woman between 45 and 65 years old in good health and CMV-seronegative. The sequencing sample was made of PBMCs. The chain is built from TRBV5-8 and TRBJ1-5; tentatively, D is TRBD1 (6 bases). The CDR3 sequence is CASSLDRGAWQPQHF. The CDR3 DNA is TGTGCCAGCAGCTTGGATCGGGGGGCCTGGCAGCCCCAGCATTTT.